The clone carrying this TCR beta chain was detected many times. The antigen is not known. Unique molecular identifiers (one per individual cDNA molecule) were attached. TCRdb passed the 5' RACE reads through MiXCR, listing each CDR3 protein once. The sample lists tens of thousands of distinct CDR3 sequences, approximately 6% occurring once. The data are from a study of early T cells in non-severe SARS-CoV-2 infection. Unmatched junction bases numbered 6, after V lost 5 bases and J lost 0 bases. The CDR3 covers 17 residues. The germline V gene has CDR1 KGHDR and CDR2 SFDVKD. General study results and limits: CD4 and private specificities were missed by VDJdb matching, which favored anti-spike CD8 responses.

The sequenced sample consisted of whole blood. V is TRBV24-1 and J is TRBJ2-1; 10 bases fit TRBD2. This sequence was found in an adult who was a healthcare worker with PCR-confirmed SARS-CoV-2 infection or an uninfected control (not recorded which). The CDR3 nucleotides read TGTGCCACCAGTGGTGGGACTAGCGCGAGCTCCTACAATGAGCAGTTCTTC. Translating gives CATSGGTSASSYNEQFF.